The 4 T cell receptor beta chains listed next were all sequenced from one sample in a study of cytomegalovirus exposure and HLA in healthy donors. PCR amplification relied on 60 Vbeta primers (plus 13 Jbeta primers). Clones were sequenced by immunoSEQ multiplex PCR, and TCRdb holds only the in-frame ones, with some missing. The data contain about 180,000 clones, around 84% of them singletons. Sequencing used PBMCs. These TCRs come from a girl aged 2-10 years in good health and CMV-seropositive.

The genes are TRBV19 and TRBJ1-5; D is perhaps TRBD1 (5 bases). The V gene lost 4 bases and the J gene lost 5 bases, with 9 bases spanning the gap. Germline CDR1 is LNHDA and CDR2 is SQIVND (reference sequence). The CDR3 covers 13 residues. The CDR3 protein is CASSSQTDQPQHF. As DNA, the CDR3 is TGTGCCAGTAGTAGTCAGACAGATCAGCCCCAGCATTTT.

The count of this clone is one. This chain links TRBV18 with TRBJ2-7; tentative D call: TRBD1 (5 bases). V was shortened by 6 bases and J by 0 bases, with 18 bases between the two germline ends. The CDR3 extends over 16 amino acids. The V gene's germline CDR1 is KGHSH and CDR2 LQKENI. The CDR3 sequence is CASSPVGVYPSYEQYF. The CDR3 coding sequence is TGTGCCAGCTCCCCGGTAGGGGTCTATCCCTCCTACGAGCAGTACTTC.

J is TRBJ1-2 and V is TRBV28, with D unresolved. Germline CDR1 MDHEN, CDR2 SYDVKM. The CDR3 is 13 amino acids. V was cut by 11 bases and J by 8 bases, with 21 bases left in between. In DNA, the CDR3 is TGTGCCCTCCAAGAGGGAGGGTTCGGGGGCTACACCTTC. It encodes CALQEGGFGGYTF.

This chain uses TRBV20-1 with TRBJ2-7; TRBD1 is a possible D gene (5 bases). CDR3 size: 11 residues. CDR1 and CDR2 from the germline V gene are DFQATT and SNEGSKA (reference sequence). V was shortened by 0 bases and J by 12 bases, with 12 bases between the two germline ends. This chain's CDR3 is CSARDRQGGYF. For the CDR3, the DNA is TGCAGTGCTAGAGATAGGCAGGGTGGGTACTTC.